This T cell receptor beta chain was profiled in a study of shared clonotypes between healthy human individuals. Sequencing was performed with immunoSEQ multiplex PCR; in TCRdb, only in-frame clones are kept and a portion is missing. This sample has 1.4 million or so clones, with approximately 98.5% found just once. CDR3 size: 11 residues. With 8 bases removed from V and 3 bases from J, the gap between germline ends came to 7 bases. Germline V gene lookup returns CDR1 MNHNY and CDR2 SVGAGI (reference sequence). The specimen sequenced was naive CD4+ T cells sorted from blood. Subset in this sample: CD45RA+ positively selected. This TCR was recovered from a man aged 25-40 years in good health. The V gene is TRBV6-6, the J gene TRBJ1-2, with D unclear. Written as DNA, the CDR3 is TGTGCCAGCCTGGCTCACTATGGCTACACCTTC. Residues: CASLAHYGYTF.